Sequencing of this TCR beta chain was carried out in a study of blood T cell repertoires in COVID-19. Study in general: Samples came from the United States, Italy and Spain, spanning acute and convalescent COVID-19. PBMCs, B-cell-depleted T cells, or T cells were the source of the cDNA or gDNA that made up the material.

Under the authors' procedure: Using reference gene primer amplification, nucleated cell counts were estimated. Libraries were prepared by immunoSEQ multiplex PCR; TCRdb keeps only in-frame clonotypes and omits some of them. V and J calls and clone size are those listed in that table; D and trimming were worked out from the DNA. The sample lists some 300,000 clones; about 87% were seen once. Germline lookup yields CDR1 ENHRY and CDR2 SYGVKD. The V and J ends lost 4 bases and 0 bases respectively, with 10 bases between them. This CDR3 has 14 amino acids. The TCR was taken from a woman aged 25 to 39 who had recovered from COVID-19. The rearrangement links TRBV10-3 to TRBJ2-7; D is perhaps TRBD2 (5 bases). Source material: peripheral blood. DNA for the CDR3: TGTGCCATCAGTGGAGGGTCCCCCTCCTACGAGCAGTACTTC. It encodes CAISGGSPSYEQYF.